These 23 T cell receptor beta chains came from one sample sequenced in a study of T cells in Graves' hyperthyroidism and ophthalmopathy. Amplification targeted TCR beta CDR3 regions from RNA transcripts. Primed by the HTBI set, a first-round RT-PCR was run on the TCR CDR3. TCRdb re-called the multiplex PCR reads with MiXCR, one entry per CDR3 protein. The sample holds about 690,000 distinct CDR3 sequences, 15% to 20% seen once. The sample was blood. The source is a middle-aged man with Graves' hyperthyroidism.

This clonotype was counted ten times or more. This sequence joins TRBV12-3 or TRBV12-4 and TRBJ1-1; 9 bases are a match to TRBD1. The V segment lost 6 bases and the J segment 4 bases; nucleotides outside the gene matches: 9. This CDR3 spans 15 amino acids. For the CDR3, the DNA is TGTGCCAGCAGCGCCACAGGGGGCGGGGGCACTGAAGCTTTCTTT. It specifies CASSATGGGGTEAFF.

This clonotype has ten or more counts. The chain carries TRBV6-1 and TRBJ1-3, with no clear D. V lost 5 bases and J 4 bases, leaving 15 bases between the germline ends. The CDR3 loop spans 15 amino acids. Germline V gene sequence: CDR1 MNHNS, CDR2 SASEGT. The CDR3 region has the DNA TGTGCCAGCAGTTTATCGGGGTTGGACGGAAACACCATATATTTT. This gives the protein CASSLSGLDGNTIYF.

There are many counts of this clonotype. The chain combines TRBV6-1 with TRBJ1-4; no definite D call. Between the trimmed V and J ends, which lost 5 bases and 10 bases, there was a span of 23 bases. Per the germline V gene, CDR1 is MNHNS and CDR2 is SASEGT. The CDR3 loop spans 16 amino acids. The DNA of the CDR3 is TGTGCCAGCAGTTGGAACGCGGACGCGGCCGGGGTAAAACTGTTTTTT. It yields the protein CASSWNADAAGVKLFF.

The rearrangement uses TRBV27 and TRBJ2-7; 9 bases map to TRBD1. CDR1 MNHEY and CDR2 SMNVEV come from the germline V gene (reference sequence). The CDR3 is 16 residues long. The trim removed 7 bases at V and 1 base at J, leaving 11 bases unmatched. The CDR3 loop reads CASKDRGTVYSYEQYF. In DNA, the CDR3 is TGTGCCAGCAAGGACAGGGGTACGGTATATTCCTACGAGCAGTACTTC.

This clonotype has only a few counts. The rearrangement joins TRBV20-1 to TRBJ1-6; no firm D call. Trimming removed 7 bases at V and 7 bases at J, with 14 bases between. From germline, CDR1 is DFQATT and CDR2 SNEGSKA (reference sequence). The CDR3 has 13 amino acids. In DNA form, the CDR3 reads TGCAGTGTCCTCGAGAGGGCAAATTCACCCCTCCACTTT. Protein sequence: CSVLERANSPLHF.

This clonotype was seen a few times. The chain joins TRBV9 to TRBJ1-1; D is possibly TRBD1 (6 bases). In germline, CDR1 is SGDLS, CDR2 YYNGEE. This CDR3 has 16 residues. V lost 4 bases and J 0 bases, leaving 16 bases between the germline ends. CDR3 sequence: CASSPREGVMNTEAFF. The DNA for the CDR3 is TGTGCCAGCAGCCCTCGGGAGGGGGTCATGAACACTGAAGCTTTCTTT.

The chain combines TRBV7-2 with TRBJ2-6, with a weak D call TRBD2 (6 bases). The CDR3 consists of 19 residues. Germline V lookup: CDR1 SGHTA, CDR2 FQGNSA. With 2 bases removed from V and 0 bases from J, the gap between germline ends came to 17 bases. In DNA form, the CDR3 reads TGTGCCAGCAGCTTAAGGTCGGGGGTCCGACTCTCTGGGGCCAACGTCCTGACTTTC. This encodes CASSLRSGVRLSGANVLTF. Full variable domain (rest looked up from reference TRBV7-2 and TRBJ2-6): GAGVSQSPSNKVTEKGKDVELRCDPISGHTALYWYRQSLGQGLEFLIYFQGNSAPDKSGLPSDRFSAERTGGSVSTLTIQRTQQEDSAVYLCASSLRSGVRLSGANVLTFGAGSRLTVL.

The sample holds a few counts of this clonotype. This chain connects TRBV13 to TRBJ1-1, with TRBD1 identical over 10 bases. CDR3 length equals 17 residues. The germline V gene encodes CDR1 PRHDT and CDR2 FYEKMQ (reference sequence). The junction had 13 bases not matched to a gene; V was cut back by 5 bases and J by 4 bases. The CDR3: CASSPSMTGGRGTEAFF. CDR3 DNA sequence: TGTGCCAGCAGCCCCTCGATGACAGGGGGCCGGGGCACTGAAGCTTTCTTT.

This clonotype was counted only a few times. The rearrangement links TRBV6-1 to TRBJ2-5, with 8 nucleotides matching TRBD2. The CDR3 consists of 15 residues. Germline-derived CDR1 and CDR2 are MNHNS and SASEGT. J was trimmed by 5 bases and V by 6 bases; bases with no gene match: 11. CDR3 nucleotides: TGTGCCAGCAGCAAAAAGCGGGAGTTTTGGGAGACCCAGTACTTC. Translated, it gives CASSKKREFWETQYF.

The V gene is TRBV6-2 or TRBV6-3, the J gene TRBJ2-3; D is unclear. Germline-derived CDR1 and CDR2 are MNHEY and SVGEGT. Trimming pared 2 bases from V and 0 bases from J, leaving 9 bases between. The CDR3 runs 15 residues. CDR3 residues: CASSYDAASTDTQYF. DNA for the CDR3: TGTGCCAGCAGTTACGACGCAGCTAGCACAGATACGCAGTATTTT.

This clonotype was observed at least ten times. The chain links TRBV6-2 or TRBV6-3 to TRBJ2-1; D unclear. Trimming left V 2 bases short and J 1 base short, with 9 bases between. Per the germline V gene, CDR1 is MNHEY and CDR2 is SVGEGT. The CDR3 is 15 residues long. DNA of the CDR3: TGTGCCAGCAGTTACCACCCGGTTTCCTACAATGAGCAGTTCTTC. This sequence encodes CASSYHPVSYNEQFF.

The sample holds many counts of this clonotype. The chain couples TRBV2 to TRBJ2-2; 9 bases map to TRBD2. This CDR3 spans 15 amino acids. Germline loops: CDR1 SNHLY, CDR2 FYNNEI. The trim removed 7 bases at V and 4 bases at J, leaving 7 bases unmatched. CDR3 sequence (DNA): TGTGCCAGCAAGACTCAGACTAGCGGCACCGGGGAGCTGTTTTTT. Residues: CASKTQTSGTGELFF.

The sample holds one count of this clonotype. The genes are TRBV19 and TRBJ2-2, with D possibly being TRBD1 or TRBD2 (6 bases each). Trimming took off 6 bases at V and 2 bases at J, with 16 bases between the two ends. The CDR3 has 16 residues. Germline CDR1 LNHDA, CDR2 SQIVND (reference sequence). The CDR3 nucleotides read TGTGCCAGTAGGACGGGGGCAGCCCAAAACACCGGGGAGCTGTTTTTT. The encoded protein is CASRTGAAQNTGELFF. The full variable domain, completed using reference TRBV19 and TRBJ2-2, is DGGITQSPKYLFRKEGQNVTLSCEQNLNHDAMYWYRQDPGQGLRLIYYSQIVNDFQKGDIAEGYSVSREKKESFPLTVTSAQKNPTAFYLCASRTGAAQNTGELFFGEGSRLTVL.

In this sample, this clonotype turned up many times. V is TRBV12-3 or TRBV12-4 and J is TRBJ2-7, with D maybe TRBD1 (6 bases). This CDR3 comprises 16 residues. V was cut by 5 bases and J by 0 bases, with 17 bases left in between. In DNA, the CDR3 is TGTGCCAGCAGTAGTCCTCACAGGGCGAGCTCCTACGAGCAGTACTTC. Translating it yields CASSSPHRASSYEQYF.

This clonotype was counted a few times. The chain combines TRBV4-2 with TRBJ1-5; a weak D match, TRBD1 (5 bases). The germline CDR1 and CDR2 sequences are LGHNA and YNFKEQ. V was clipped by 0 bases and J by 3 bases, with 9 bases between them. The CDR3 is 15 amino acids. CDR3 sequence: CASSQDVTANQPQHF. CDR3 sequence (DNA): TGTGCCAGCAGCCAAGATGTGACAGCCAATCAGCCCCAGCATTTT.

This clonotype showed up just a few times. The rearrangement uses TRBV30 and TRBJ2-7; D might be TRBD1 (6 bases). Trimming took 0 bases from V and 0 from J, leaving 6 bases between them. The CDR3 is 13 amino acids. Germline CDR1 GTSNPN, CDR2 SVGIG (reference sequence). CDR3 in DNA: TGTGCCTGGAGTGTGGGGGCCTCCTACGAGCAGTACTTC. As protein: CAWSVGASYEQYF.

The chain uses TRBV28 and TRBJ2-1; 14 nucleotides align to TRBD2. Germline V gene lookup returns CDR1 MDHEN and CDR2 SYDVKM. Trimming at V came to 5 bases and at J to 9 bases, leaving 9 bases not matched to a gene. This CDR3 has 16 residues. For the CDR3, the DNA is TGTGCCAGCAGTGAGCTGACTAGCGGGGGGGTGGGTGAGCAGTTCTTC. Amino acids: CASSELTSGGVGEQFF.

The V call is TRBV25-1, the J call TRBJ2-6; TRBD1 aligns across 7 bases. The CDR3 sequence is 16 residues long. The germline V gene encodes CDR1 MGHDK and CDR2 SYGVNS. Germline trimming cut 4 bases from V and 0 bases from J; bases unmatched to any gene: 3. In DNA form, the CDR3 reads TGTGCCAGCAGTGGGGGACAGTACTCTGGGGCCAACGTCCTGACTTTC. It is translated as CASSGGQYSGANVLTF.

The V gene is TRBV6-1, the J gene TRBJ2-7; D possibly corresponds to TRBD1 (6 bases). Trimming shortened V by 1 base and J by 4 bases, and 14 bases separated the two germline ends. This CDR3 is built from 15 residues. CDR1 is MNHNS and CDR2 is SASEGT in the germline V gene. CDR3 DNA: TGTGCCAGCAGTGAAGATCCAGGGGCGCAGTACGAGCAGTACTTC. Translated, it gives CASSEDPGAQYEQYF.

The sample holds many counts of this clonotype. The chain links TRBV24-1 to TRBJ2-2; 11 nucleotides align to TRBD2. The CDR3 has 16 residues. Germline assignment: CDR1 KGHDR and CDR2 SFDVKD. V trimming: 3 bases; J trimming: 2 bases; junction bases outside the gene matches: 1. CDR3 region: CATSDGTSGNTGELFF. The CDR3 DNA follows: TGTGCCACCAGTGATGGGACTAGCGGTAACACCGGGGAGCTGTTTTTT.

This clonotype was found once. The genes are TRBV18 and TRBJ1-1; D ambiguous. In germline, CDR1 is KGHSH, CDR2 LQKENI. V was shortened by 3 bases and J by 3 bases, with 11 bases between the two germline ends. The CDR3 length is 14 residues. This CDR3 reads CASSPLTEDTEAFF. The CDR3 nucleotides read TGTGCCAGCTCACCCCTCACAGAGGACACTGAAGCTTTCTTT.

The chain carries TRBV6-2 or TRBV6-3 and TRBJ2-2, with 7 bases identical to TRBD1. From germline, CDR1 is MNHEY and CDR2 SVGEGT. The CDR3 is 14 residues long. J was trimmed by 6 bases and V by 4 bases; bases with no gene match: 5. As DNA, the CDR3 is TGTGCCAGCAGTTTGACAGGGCGTCCCGGGGAGCTGTTTTTT. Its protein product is CASSLTGRPGELFF.

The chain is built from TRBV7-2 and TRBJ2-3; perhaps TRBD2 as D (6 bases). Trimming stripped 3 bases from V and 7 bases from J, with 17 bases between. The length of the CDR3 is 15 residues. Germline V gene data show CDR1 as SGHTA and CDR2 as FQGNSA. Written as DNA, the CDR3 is TGTGCCAGCAGCTTGTTAGCGGATTTCGAGAATACGCAGTATTTT. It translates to CASSLLADFENTQYF.